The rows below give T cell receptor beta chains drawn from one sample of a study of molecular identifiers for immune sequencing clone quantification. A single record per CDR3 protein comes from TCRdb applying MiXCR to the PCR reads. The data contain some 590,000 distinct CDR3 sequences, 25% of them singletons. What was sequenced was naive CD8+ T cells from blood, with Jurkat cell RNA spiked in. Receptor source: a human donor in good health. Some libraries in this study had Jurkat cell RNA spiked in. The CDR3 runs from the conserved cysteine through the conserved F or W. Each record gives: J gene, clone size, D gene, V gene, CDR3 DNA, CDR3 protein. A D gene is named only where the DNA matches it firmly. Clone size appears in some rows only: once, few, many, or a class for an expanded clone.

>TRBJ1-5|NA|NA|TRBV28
TGTGCCAGCAGTTTAAGGCCCATAGTCAATCAGCCCCAGCATTTT
CASSLRPIVNQPQHF
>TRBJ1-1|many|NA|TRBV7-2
TGTGCCAGCAGCTTAATGTGGGCAGGGAATATGGGCACTGAAGCTTTCTTT
CASSLMWAGNMGTEAFF
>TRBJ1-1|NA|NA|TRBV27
TGTGCCAGCAGTTTAATTACGATCACTGAAGCTTTCTTT
CASSLITITEAFF
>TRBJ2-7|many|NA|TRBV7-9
TGTGCCAGCAGCTTAGCTGCCAGGGCCTACGAGCAGTACTTC
CASSLAARAYEQYF
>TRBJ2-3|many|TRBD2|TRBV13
TGTGCCAGCAGCTCGGGACTAGCGGGAGGGCCCTCGACAGATACGCAGTATTTT
CASSSGLAGGPSTDTQYF
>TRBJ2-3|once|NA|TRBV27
TGTGCCGGCAGTTCCCAGGGTCCCCCGGATACGCAGTATTTT
CAGSSQGPPDTQYF
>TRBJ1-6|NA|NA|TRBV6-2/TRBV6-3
TGTGCCAGCCAGGAGGGACCCTATAATTCCCCCCTCCCCTTT
CASQEGPYNSPLPF
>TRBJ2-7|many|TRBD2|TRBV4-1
TGCGCCAGCAGCCAAGGTAGCGGGATATCCTACGAGCAGTACTTC
CASSQGSGISYEQYF
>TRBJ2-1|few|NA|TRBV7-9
TGTGCCAGCAAAGGGATAGATGAGCAGTTCTTC
CASKGIDEQFF
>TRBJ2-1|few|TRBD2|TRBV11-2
TGTGCCAGCAGCTTAGAGGTAGCGGGGGGGCCCCATGAGCAGTTCTTC
CASSLEVAGGPHEQFF
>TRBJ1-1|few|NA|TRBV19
TGTGCCAGTAGTTCCTCGGGGGAGGGTGAAGCTTTCTTT
CASSSSGEGEAFF
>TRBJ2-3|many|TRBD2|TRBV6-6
TGTGCCAGCTCCGCCGGGACTAGCAGTGGGTGGACAGATACGCAGTATTTT
CASSAGTSSGWTDTQYF
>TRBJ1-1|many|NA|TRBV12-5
TGTGCTAGTGGTTTATACAGTCTAACAACTGAAGCTTTCTTT
CASGLYSLTTEAFF
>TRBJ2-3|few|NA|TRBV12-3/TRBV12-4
TGTGCCAGCAGTTTAGTAGCGGTGAGCACAGATACGCAGTATTTT
CASSLVAVSTDTQYF
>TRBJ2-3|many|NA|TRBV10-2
TGCGCCAGCAGTGCGGTCTCTTTGGCAGATACGCAGTATTTT
CASSAVSLADTQYF
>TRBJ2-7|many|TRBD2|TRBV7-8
TGTGCCAGCAGCCCGGGGGAGGGCAACTACGAGCAGTACTTC
CASSPGEGNYEQYF
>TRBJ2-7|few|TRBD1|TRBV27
TGTGCCAGCACCATTTCAGGGGGTTCCTACGAGCAGTACTTC
CASTISGGSYEQYF
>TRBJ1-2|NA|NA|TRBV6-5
TGTGCCAGCAGTTACTCGAAGGGGGGCTATGGCTACACCTTC
CASSYSKGGYGYTF
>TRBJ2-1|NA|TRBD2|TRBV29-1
TGCAGCGTTGAAGGAACTGGGACTAGCCGGGGCTCCTACAATGAGCAGTTCTTC
CSVEGTGTSRGSYNEQFF
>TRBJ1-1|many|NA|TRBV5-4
TGTGCCAGCACCCCGACAGGACGCTTGAACACTGAAGCTTTCTTT
CASTPTGRLNTEAFF
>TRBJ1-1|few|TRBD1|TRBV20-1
TGCAGTGCTACAGGGGACAGTTCCACTGAAGCTTTCTTT
CSATGDSSTEAFF
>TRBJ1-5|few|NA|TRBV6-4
TGTGCCAGCAGTGAGACGGACGGGGATCAGCCCCAGCATTTT
CASSETDGDQPQHF
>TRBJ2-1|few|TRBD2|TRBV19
TGTGCCAGCACTACTTTAGGACTAGCTGGTAATGAGCAGTTCTTC
CASTTLGLAGNEQFF
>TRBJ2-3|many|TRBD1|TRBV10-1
TGCGCCAGCAGTGTGAGGACAGGCAGCACAGATACGCAGTATTTT
CASSVRTGSTDTQYF
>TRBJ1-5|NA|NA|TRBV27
TGTGCCAGCAGTCCCAGACAGGAAAATCAGCCCCAGCATTTT
CASSPRQENQPQHF
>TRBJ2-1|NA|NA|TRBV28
TGTGCCAGCAGTTCCCCCCTCGACGGGAACAATGAGCAGTTCTTC
CASSSPLDGNNEQFF
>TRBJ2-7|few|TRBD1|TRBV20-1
TGCAGTGCTCCTCAGGGACAGGGGTTTTACGAGCAGTACTTC
CSAPQGQGFYEQYF
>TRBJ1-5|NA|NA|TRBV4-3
TGCGCCAGCAGCCAAGGAATAGGGGGCAATCAGCCCCAGCATTTT
CASSQGIGGNQPQHF
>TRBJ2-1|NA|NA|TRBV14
TGTGCCAGCAGCCAAGATGTATACGCGACTAACAATGAGCAGTTCTTC
CASSQDVYATNNEQFF
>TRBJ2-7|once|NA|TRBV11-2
TGTGCCAGCAGCGTAGTGAAGAGAGGGGGGCGCGGTAGCGAGCAGTACTTC
CASSVVKRGGRGSEQYF
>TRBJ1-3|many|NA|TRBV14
TGTGCCAGCAGCCAAGTTGCCCATTTCACCTCTGGAAACACCATATATTTT
CASSQVAHFTSGNTIYF
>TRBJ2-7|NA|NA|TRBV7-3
TGTGCCAGCAGCTTATTTGGGGGATGGGAGCAGTACTTC
CASSLFGGWEQYF
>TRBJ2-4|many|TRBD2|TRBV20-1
TGCAGTGCTAGAGATCCCCAAACTAGCGGGGGAGTAGAAAACATTCAGTACTTC
CSARDPQTSGGVENIQYF
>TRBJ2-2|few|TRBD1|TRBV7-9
TGTGCCTACACAGGGGCTGGTATCGGGGAGCTGTTTTTT
CAYTGAGIGELFF
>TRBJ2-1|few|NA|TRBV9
TGTGCCAGCAGCGCGGGACCGGAGCAGTTCTTC
CASSAGPEQFF
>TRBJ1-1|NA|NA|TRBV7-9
TGTGCCAGCAACCCAAGCGAGAACACTGAAGCTTTCTTT
CASNPSENTEAFF
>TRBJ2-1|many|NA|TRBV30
TGTGCCTGGAATGAGCAGTTCTTC
CAWNEQFF
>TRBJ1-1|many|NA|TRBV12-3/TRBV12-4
TGTGCCAGCAGAAAAAACAGGGTACCTGAAGCTTTCTTT
CASRKNRVPEAFF
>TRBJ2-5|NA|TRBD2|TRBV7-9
TGTGCCAGCAGCCCTACACTAGCGGTACAAGAGACCCAGTACTTC
CASSPTLAVQETQYF
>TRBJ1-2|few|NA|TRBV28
TGTGCCAGCATTCGGACGCTAGAAGAGGGCTATGGCTACACCTTC
CASIRTLEEGYGYTF
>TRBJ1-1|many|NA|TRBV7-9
TGTGCCAGCAGCTTGCGCCAGGAGGATCTAATGAACACTGAAGCTTTCTTT
CASSLRQEDLMNTEAFF
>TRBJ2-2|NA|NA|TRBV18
TGTGCCAGCTCACCACCCACAGGGTTTAACTCCGGGGAGCTGTTTTTT
CASSPPTGFNSGELFF
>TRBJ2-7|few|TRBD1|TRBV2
TGTGCCAGCAGCCCACCAACAGGGGACTCCTACGAGCAGTACTTC
CASSPPTGDSYEQYF
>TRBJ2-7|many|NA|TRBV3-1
TGTGCCAGCAGCCAGACCCAGGCGGGGAGGTACGAGCAGTACTTC
CASSQTQAGRYEQYF
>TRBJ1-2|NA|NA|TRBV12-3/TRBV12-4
TGTGCGAGCAGTTTCGTCTCGAGTTTCTATGGCTACACCTTC
CASSFVSSFYGYTF
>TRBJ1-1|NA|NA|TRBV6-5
TGTGTCAGCAGCACAACAGGGTCTGAAGCTTTCTTT
CVSSTTGSEAFF
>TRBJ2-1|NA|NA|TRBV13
TGTGCCAGCCACGGCCGGAGGGATGAGCAGGTCTTC
CASHGRRDEQVF
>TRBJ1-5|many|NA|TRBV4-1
TGCGCCAGCAGCCAAGATCTTGCAGGGACAATTGATCAGCCCCAGCATTTT
CASSQDLAGTIDQPQHF